These T cell receptor beta chains were read from a single sample in a study of T-cell reconstitution after alpha-beta-depleted transplantation in children. TCRdb used MiXCR to reprocess the PCR reads, holding one entry per CDR3 protein. The repertoire holds some 78,000 distinct CDR3 sequences, with 13% to 15% as singletons. The sample in question was PBMCs, mostly from graft donor cells, obtained 180 days after TCRalphabeta/CD19-depleted stem cell transplant. Receptors originate from a male patient between 2 and 15 years old who had a stem cell transplant for acute lymphoblastic leukemia, so the T cells may come from the graft donor. Both conserved end residues are part of each CDR3. The D gene is left open where the match is weak. Part of the rows lack a size; the others show once, few, many or a class for expanded clones.

cdr3_nt: TGTGCCAGCAGCTTGGGACGGGGAGGGGGGACTTACGAGCAGTACTTC
cdr3_aa: CASSLGRGGGTYEQYF
d_call: .
cdr3_length: 16
j_call: TRBJ2-7
clone_size: few
v_call: TRBV11-2

cdr3_nt: TGCGCCAGCAGCTGGACAGGAGGGAACTATGGCTACACCTTC
cdr3_aa: CASSWTGGNYGYTF
d_call: TRBD1
cdr3_length: 14
j_call: TRBJ1-2
clone_size: few
v_call: TRBV5-1

cdr3_nt: TGTGCCAGCAGCGTGGACACAGTCTACGAGCAGTACTTC
cdr3_aa: CASSVDTVYEQYF
d_call: .
cdr3_length: 13
j_call: TRBJ2-7
clone_size: .
v_call: TRBV7-6

cdr3_nt: TGCGCCAGCAGCTCCCTCGCGGGGGCTGAGACCCAGTACTTC
cdr3_aa: CASSSLAGAETQYF
d_call: .
cdr3_length: 14
j_call: TRBJ2-5
clone_size: few
v_call: TRBV5-1

cdr3_nt: TGTGCCAGCAGCCGAGGACAGGGAGCAAACATTCAGTACTTC
cdr3_aa: CASSRGQGANIQYF
d_call: TRBD1
cdr3_length: 14
j_call: TRBJ2-4
clone_size: few
v_call: TRBV7-2

cdr3_nt: TGCGCCAGCAGCCTGGGACAGCATTTCTCCTACGAGCAGTACTTC
cdr3_aa: CASSLGQHFSYEQYF
d_call: TRBD1
cdr3_length: 15
j_call: TRBJ2-7
clone_size: .
v_call: TRBV5-1

cdr3_nt: TGTGCCACCAGTGATTTGCGAGGACAGGAGGCTTTCTTT
cdr3_aa: CATSDLRGQEAFF
d_call: TRBD1
cdr3_length: 13
j_call: TRBJ1-1
clone_size: few
v_call: TRBV24-1

cdr3_nt: TGTGCCAGCAGCCTCCTGGGGGGGCCCCAAGAGACCCAGTACTTC
cdr3_aa: CASSLLGGPQETQYF
d_call: .
cdr3_length: 15
j_call: TRBJ2-5
clone_size: .
v_call: TRBV7-9

cdr3_nt: TGTGCCAGCTTCCACTGGGGGGGACGGGGGCAAGAGACCCAGTACTTC
cdr3_aa: CASFHWGGRGQETQYF
d_call: TRBD2
cdr3_length: 16
j_call: TRBJ2-5
clone_size: few
v_call: TRBV14

cdr3_nt: TGTGCCAGCAGCCCGACTAGCGGGGACGTCAATGAGCAGTTCTTC
cdr3_aa: CASSPTSGDVNEQFF
d_call: TRBD2
cdr3_length: 15
j_call: TRBJ2-1
clone_size: .
v_call: TRBV4-2

cdr3_nt: TGCAGCGTTGAAGATTGGGGGGGCTGGGGCTACACCTTC
cdr3_aa: CSVEDWGGWGYTF
d_call: .
cdr3_length: 13
j_call: TRBJ1-2
clone_size: .
v_call: TRBV29-1

cdr3_nt: TGTGCCAGCAGCTTAGGGGGGCCCTTGGCGCGAGAGCAGTTCTTC
cdr3_aa: CASSLGGPLAREQFF
d_call: .
cdr3_length: 15
j_call: TRBJ2-1
clone_size: many
v_call: TRBV7-2

cdr3_nt: TGCGCCAGCAGTCGGGGGGTCACAGATACGCAGTATTTT
cdr3_aa: CASSRGVTDTQYF
d_call: TRBD2
cdr3_length: 13
j_call: TRBJ2-3
clone_size: many
v_call: TRBV5-1

cdr3_nt: TGCGCCAGCAGCGCTCCGGGGGGAGCCAAAAACATTCAGTACTTC
cdr3_aa: CASSAPGGAKNIQYF
d_call: TRBD2
cdr3_length: 15
j_call: TRBJ2-4
clone_size: few
v_call: TRBV5-1

cdr3_nt: TGTGCCAGCAGACGGGCCCTTATAGCTAACTATGGCTACACCTTC
cdr3_aa: CASRRALIANYGYTF
d_call: .
cdr3_length: 15
j_call: TRBJ1-2
clone_size: many
v_call: TRBV12-3/TRBV12-4

cdr3_nt: TGTGCCAGCAGTCCGGGACAGCGCCATTTAGAGACCCAGTACTTC
cdr3_aa: CASSPGQRHLETQYF
d_call: TRBD1
cdr3_length: 15
j_call: TRBJ2-5
clone_size: .
v_call: TRBV27

cdr3_nt: TGTGCCAGCAGCCACTGGAGGGATGTAGGCACAGATACGCAGTATTTT
cdr3_aa: CASSHWRDVGTDTQYF
d_call: .
cdr3_length: 16
j_call: TRBJ2-3
clone_size: .
v_call: TRBV7-3

cdr3_nt: TGTGCCATCAGTGAGTCGAACCCAGGGGAGGCCTATGGCTACACCTTC
cdr3_aa: CAISESNPGEAYGYTF
d_call: .
cdr3_length: 16
j_call: TRBJ1-2
clone_size: many
v_call: TRBV10-3

cdr3_nt: TGTGCCAGCAAAAAGGTTCGAGAGACCCAGTACTTC
cdr3_aa: CASKKVRETQYF
d_call: .
cdr3_length: 12
j_call: TRBJ2-5
clone_size: .
v_call: TRBV6-6

cdr3_nt: TGTGCCAGCGAGGAGACAGGGGTAGAGACCCAGTACTTC
cdr3_aa: CASEETGVETQYF
d_call: TRBD1
cdr3_length: 13
j_call: TRBJ2-5
clone_size: .
v_call: TRBV6-2/TRBV6-3

cdr3_nt: TGCGCCAGCAGAGGAACAGGGCTAAACACCGGGGAGCTGTTTTTT
cdr3_aa: CASRGTGLNTGELFF
d_call: .
cdr3_length: 15
j_call: TRBJ2-2
clone_size: .
v_call: TRBV5-1

cdr3_nt: TGTGCCAGCAGCTTAGGACGTGGGAATGAGCAGTTCTTC
cdr3_aa: CASSLGRGNEQFF
d_call: .
cdr3_length: 13
j_call: TRBJ2-1
clone_size: .
v_call: TRBV11-1

cdr3_nt: TGTGCCAGCGGCCACTACGAGCAGTACTTC
cdr3_aa: CASGHYEQYF
d_call: .
cdr3_length: 10
j_call: TRBJ2-7
clone_size: many
v_call: TRBV27

cdr3_nt: TGTGCCAGCAGCCTGGCCTTCTTAGCGGAAGAGACCCAGTACTTC
cdr3_aa: CASSLAFLAEETQYF
d_call: .
cdr3_length: 15
j_call: TRBJ2-5
clone_size: .
v_call: TRBV7-2

cdr3_nt: TGTGCCAGCAGCCACCCCAGGGGTACTTACGGGGCCAACGTCCTGACTTTC
cdr3_aa: CASSHPRGTYGANVLTF
d_call: .
cdr3_length: 17
j_call: TRBJ2-6
clone_size: .
v_call: TRBV4-2

cdr3_nt: TGTGCTAGTGGTTTTAACGGACCTCCGGGGACTGAAGCTTTCTTT
cdr3_aa: CASGFNGPPGTEAFF
d_call: .
cdr3_length: 15
j_call: TRBJ1-1
clone_size: many
v_call: TRBV12-5

cdr3_nt: TGCAGTGCTACCGACCCCGTAAGCGGGGGGTGGACAGATACGCAGTATTTT
cdr3_aa: CSATDPVSGGWTDTQYF
d_call: TRBD2
cdr3_length: 17
j_call: TRBJ2-3
clone_size: many
v_call: TRBV20-1

cdr3_nt: TGTGCCAGCAGTGCGGGGGAACCTCGGGAGACCCAGTACTTC
cdr3_aa: CASSAGEPRETQYF
d_call: .
cdr3_length: 14
j_call: TRBJ2-5
clone_size: .
v_call: TRBV2

cdr3_nt: TGCAGCGTTGATCGGGGGGGCGTAGGGACTGAAGCTTTCTTT
cdr3_aa: CSVDRGGVGTEAFF
d_call: .
cdr3_length: 14
j_call: TRBJ1-1
clone_size: .
v_call: TRBV29-1

cdr3_nt: TGTGCCAGCAGCTTAGAAACGACGTACTCTGGAAACACCATATATTTT
cdr3_aa: CASSLETTYSGNTIYF
d_call: .
cdr3_length: 16
j_call: TRBJ1-3
clone_size: .
v_call: TRBV7-2

cdr3_nt: TGTGCCACCAGCCCTACGGGACAGGGGACTTCAAACGAGCAGTACTTC
cdr3_aa: CATSPTGQGTSNEQYF
d_call: TRBD1
cdr3_length: 16
j_call: TRBJ2-7
clone_size: once
v_call: TRBV24-1

cdr3_nt: TGTGCCAGCAGCCCCAATGTGGGTCCGGGAGACGAGCAGTACTTC
cdr3_aa: CASSPNVGPGDEQYF
d_call: .
cdr3_length: 15
j_call: TRBJ2-7
clone_size: .
v_call: TRBV9

cdr3_nt: TGTGCCAGCAAATGGACAGGGAACTACAATGAGCAGTTCTTC
cdr3_aa: CASKWTGNYNEQFF
d_call: TRBD1
cdr3_length: 14
j_call: TRBJ2-1
clone_size: .
v_call: TRBV28

cdr3_nt: TGCAGTGCTCTAAGGACAGGCCCTGTAGAGACCCAGTACTTC
cdr3_aa: CSALRTGPVETQYF
d_call: TRBD1
cdr3_length: 14
j_call: TRBJ2-5
clone_size: few
v_call: TRBV20-1

cdr3_nt: TGTGCCAGCAGCTCTCCGGGACCCTACAATGAGCAGTTCTTC
cdr3_aa: CASSSPGPYNEQFF
d_call: .
cdr3_length: 14
j_call: TRBJ2-1
clone_size: .
v_call: TRBV7-3

cdr3_nt: TGTGCCAGCAGTCTACTGGGGACTAATGAAAAACTGTTTTTT
cdr3_aa: CASSLLGTNEKLFF
d_call: .
cdr3_length: 14
j_call: TRBJ1-4
clone_size: few
v_call: TRBV7-8

cdr3_nt: TGTGCCAGCAGCTTCAGGGTGGCGGGCACTGAAGCTTTCTTT
cdr3_aa: CASSFRVAGTEAFF
d_call: .
cdr3_length: 14
j_call: TRBJ1-1
clone_size: .
v_call: TRBV7-2

cdr3_nt: TGTGCCAGCAGCTTAATGGCTCGGGGGCGCCCAATCTTC
cdr3_aa: CASSLMARGRPIF
d_call: .
cdr3_length: 13
j_call: TRBJ2-1
clone_size: few
v_call: TRBV7-3

cdr3_nt: TGCGCCAGCAGCCAAGATGGCCTGGGCTGGGCCAACGTCCTGACTTTC
cdr3_aa: CASSQDGLGWANVLTF
d_call: .
cdr3_length: 16
j_call: TRBJ2-6
clone_size: .
v_call: TRBV4-3

cdr3_nt: TGTGCCATCAGTGAGGTCCCTAACTATGGCTACACCTTC
cdr3_aa: CAISEVPNYGYTF
d_call: .
cdr3_length: 13
j_call: TRBJ1-2
clone_size: .
v_call: TRBV10-3

cdr3_nt: TGTGCCAGCAGTTACCGTCCCGGGACTAGCGGGAGTCTTTACGAGCAGTACTTC
cdr3_aa: CASSYRPGTSGSLYEQYF
d_call: TRBD2
cdr3_length: 18
j_call: TRBJ2-7
clone_size: .
v_call: TRBV12-3/TRBV12-4

cdr3_nt: TGCGCCAGCAGCTTTCGGATCTCTTTAAATGAGCAGTTCTTC
cdr3_aa: CASSFRISLNEQFF
d_call: .
cdr3_length: 14
j_call: TRBJ2-1
clone_size: few
v_call: TRBV5-1

cdr3_nt: TGTGCCAGCAGTGGTGGCGCGGAGACCCAGTACTTC
cdr3_aa: CASSGGAETQYF
d_call: .
cdr3_length: 12
j_call: TRBJ2-5
clone_size: .
v_call: TRBV25-1

cdr3_nt: TGCGCCAGCAGCTCGGAAGGGGGCAATCAGCCCCAGCATTTT
cdr3_aa: CASSSEGGNQPQHF
d_call: .
cdr3_length: 14
j_call: TRBJ1-5
clone_size: many
v_call: TRBV5-1

cdr3_nt: TGTGCCAGCAGCTTGTCCCTGGAGCTGTTTTTT
cdr3_aa: CASSLSLELFF
d_call: .
cdr3_length: 11
j_call: TRBJ2-2
clone_size: few
v_call: TRBV5-6

cdr3_nt: TGTGCCAGCAGTTACTCTAATCTAGCGGCTGGGGAGACCCAGTACTTC
cdr3_aa: CASSYSNLAAGETQYF
d_call: TRBD2
cdr3_length: 16
j_call: TRBJ2-5
clone_size: few
v_call: TRBV6-5

cdr3_nt: TGTGCCAGCAGTTACGAACAGGGAAGAAAGACCCAGTACTTC
cdr3_aa: CASSYEQGRKTQYF
d_call: .
cdr3_length: 14
j_call: TRBJ2-5
clone_size: .
v_call: TRBV6-5

cdr3_nt: TGCAGTGCTAGCCAAAACAGGGAGAACCAGCCCCAGCATTTT
cdr3_aa: CSASQNRENQPQHF
d_call: .
cdr3_length: 14
j_call: TRBJ1-5
clone_size: few
v_call: TRBV20-1

cdr3_nt: TGTGCCAGCAGTTTAGAGGCAGGGGGCCCCTACGAGCAGTACTTC
cdr3_aa: CASSLEAGGPYEQYF
d_call: TRBD1
cdr3_length: 15
j_call: TRBJ2-7
clone_size: .
v_call: TRBV12-3/TRBV12-4

cdr3_nt: TGTGCCTGCAGCTTGTACCGGAGGAAAGAGACCCAGTACTTC
cdr3_aa: CACSLYRRKETQYF
d_call: .
cdr3_length: 14
j_call: TRBJ2-5
clone_size: .
v_call: TRBV7-9

cdr3_nt: TGTGCCAGCAGTTCGACGGTGGGTGAGACCCAGTACTTC
cdr3_aa: CASSSTVGETQYF
d_call: .
cdr3_length: 13
j_call: TRBJ2-5
clone_size: .
v_call: TRBV7-7

cdr3_nt: TGCGCCAGCAGCTTACCCGGGACAGGTAGCTACGAGCAGTACTTC
cdr3_aa: CASSLPGTGSYEQYF
d_call: TRBD1
cdr3_length: 15
j_call: TRBJ2-7
clone_size: few
v_call: TRBV5-1

cdr3_nt: TGTGCCAGCAGCTTGGGTCCAGGGGTTAATTCACCCCTCCACTTT
cdr3_aa: CASSLGPGVNSPLHF
d_call: .
cdr3_length: 15
j_call: TRBJ1-6
clone_size: .
v_call: TRBV5-6